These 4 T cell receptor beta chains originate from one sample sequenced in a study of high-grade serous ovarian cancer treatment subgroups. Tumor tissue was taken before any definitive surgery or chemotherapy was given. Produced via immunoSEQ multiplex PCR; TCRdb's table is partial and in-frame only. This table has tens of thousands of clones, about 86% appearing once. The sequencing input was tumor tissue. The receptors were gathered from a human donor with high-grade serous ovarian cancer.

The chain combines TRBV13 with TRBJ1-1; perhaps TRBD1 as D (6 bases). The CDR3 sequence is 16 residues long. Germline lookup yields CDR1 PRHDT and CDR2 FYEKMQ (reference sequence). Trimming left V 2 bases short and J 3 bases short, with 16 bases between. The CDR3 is CASSLLPGAHDTEAFF. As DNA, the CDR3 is TGTGCCAGCAGCTTACTCCCAGGGGCACATGACACTGAAGCTTTCTTT.

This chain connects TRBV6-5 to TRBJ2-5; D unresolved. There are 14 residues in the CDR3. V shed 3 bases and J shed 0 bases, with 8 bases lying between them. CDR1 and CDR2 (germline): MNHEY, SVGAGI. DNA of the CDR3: TGTGCCAGCAGTTATATCGCGTACCAAGAGACCCAGTACTTC. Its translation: CASSYIAYQETQYF.

CDR3 sequence reads: CASSPLTADNEQFF. In nucleotides, the CDR3 is TGTGCCAGCAGTCCTCTGACAGCCGACAATGAGCAGTTCTTC. V is TRBV28 and J is TRBJ2-1, with a weak D call TRBD1 (5 bases). The CDR3 length is 14 residues. V gave up 5 bases and J gave up 5 bases, with 13 bases separating them. Germline loops: CDR1 MDHEN, CDR2 SYDVKM. Based on the CDR3 plus reference TRBV28 and TRBJ2-1, the full variable domain is DVKVTQSSRYLVKRTGEKVFLECVQDMDHENMFWYRQDPGLGLRLIYFSYDVKMKEKGDIPEGYSVSREKKERFSLILESASTNQTSMYLCASSPLTADNEQFFGPGTRLTVL.

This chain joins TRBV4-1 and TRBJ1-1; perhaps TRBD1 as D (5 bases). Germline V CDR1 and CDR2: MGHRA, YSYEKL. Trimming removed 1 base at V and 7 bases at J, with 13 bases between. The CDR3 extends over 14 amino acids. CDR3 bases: TGCGCCAGCAGCCAAGCGGCGGGAGGGGATGAAGCTTTCTTT. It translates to CASSQAAGGDEAFF.